This T cell receptor (beta chain) derives from a study of post-analysis software for immune sequencing data. Study findings and constraints: When the samples were clustered directly with F measure, those that had been prepared in the same batch showed strong co-clustering. When patients were compared with controls, four or five TRBV segments were more frequent, TRBV5-6, TRBV5-1 and TRBV20-1 among them. When compared against controls, multiple sclerosis patients showed significantly lower normalized Chao1 diversity.

The CDR3 is made up of 15 amino acids. V gave up 4 bases and J gave up 8 bases; unmatched junction bases: 12. Germline V gene sequence: CDR1 SGHRS, CDR2 YFSETQ. About this clonotype: As yet, its antigen is unknown.

Unique molecular identifiers featured in each of the TCR beta cDNA libraries. The source material, roughly 0.9 to 11 million T cells, gave rise to about 460,000 cDNA molecules. TCRdb reprocessed the PCR reads via MiXCR and lists one record per CDR3 protein. The table records hundreds of thousands of distinct CDR3 sequences, about 40% of them present only once. This chain links TRBV5-1 with TRBJ2-1; 7 nucleotides agree with TRBD1. The TCR sequence derives from a girl aged 2 to 9 with multiple sclerosis. Material for sequencing was blood. CDR3 protein: CASSLAPRGQDEQFF. The CDR3 DNA reads as TGCGCCAGCAGCCTGGCCCCGAGGGGGCAGGATGAGCAGTTCTTC.